Shown below are 3 T cell receptor beta chains from a single sample sequenced in a study of blood T cell repertoires in COVID-19. TCRdb keeps only in-frame clones here, not all; method: immunoSEQ multiplex PCR. The top ten hold around 4.3% of the sample, which has 250,000 to 350,000 clones, 90% seen once. Sequenced sample: PBMCs or T cells enriched from blood (not recorded which). The receptors stem from a young woman with acute COVID-19.

The chain couples TRBV5-1 to TRBJ2-3, with D possibly matching TRBD1 (7 bases). CDR1 SGHRS and CDR2 YFSETQ come from the germline V gene. This CDR3 spans 14 amino acids. V was shortened by 3 bases and J by 5 bases, with 13 bases between the two germline ends. DNA for the CDR3: TGCGCCAGCAGCTGGCGGGACAGTCTAGATACGCAGTATTTT. Protein: CASSWRDSLDTQYF.

This rearrangement joins TRBV28 to TRBJ1-2; D might be TRBD1 (6 bases). The germline V gene encodes CDR1 MDHEN and CDR2 SYDVKM. The CDR3 has 15 amino acids. V was cut by 7 bases and J by 5 bases, with 20 bases left in between. The CDR3 sequence is CASTLKGGLGYGYTF. Written as DNA, the CDR3 is TGTGCCAGCACCTTAAAGGGGGGGCTAGGGTATGGCTACACCTTC.

This clone occurred once. J is TRBJ1-2 and V is TRBV2; D is unresolved. CDR3 length: 13 amino acids. The germline CDR1 and CDR2 sequences are SNHLY and FYNNEI. V lost 2 bases to trimming and J lost 8 bases, with 12 bases between them. The DNA for the CDR3 is TGTGCCAGCAGTGAAACCAGCGAAAGGGGCTACACCTTC. This encodes CASSETSERGYTF.